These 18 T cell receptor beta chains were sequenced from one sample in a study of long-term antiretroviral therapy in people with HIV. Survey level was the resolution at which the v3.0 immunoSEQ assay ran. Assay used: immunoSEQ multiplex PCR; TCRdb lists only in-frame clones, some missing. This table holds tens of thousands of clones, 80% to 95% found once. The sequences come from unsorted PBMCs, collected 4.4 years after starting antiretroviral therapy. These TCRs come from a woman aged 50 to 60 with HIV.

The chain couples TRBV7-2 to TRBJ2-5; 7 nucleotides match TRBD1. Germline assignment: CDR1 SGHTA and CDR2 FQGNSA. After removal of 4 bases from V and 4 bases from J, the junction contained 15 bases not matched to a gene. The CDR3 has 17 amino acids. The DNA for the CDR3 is TGTGCCAGCAGCTACTTGGGGGTCGTCAGGGGGTTAGAGACCCAGTACTTC. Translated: CASSYLGVVRGLETQYF.

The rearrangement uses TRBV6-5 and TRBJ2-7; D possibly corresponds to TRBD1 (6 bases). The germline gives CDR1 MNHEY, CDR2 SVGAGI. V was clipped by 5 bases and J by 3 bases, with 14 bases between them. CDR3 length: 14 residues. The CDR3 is CASSAPTGYYEQYF. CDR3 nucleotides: TGTGCCAGCAGTGCACCGACAGGTTACTACGAGCAGTACTTC.

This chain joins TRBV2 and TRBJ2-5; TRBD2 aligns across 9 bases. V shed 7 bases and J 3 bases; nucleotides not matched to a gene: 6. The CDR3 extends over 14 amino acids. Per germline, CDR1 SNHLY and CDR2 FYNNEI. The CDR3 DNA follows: TGTGCCAGCACGCTGGCGGGGGGGGAAGAGACCCAGTACTTC. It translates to CASTLAGGEETQYF.

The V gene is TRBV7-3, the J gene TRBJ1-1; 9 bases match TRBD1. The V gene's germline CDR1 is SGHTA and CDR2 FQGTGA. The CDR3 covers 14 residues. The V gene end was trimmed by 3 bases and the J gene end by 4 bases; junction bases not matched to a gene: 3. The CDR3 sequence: CASSLGQGFTEAFF. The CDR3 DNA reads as TGTGCCAGCAGCTTGGGACAGGGATTCACTGAAGCTTTCTTT.

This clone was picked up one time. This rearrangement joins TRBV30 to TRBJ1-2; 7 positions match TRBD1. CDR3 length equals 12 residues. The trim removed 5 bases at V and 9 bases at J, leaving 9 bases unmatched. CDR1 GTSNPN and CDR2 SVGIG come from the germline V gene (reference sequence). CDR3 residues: CAWGGDRRSYTF. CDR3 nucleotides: TGTGCCTGGGGCGGGGACAGAAGGAGCTACACCTTC.

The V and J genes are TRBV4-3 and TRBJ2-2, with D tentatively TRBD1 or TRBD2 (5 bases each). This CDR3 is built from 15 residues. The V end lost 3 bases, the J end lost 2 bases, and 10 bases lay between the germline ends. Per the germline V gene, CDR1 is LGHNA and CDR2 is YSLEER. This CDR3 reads CASSQGTDNTGELFF. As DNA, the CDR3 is TGCGCCAGCAGCCAGGGGACGGATAACACCGGGGAGCTGTTTTTT.

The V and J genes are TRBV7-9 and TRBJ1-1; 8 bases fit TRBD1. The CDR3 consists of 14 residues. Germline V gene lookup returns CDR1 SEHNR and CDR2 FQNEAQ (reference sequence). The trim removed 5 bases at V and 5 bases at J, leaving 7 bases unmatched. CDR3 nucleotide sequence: TGTGCCAGCAGCATCGGGACAGGAAGGACTGAAGCTTTCTTT. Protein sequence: CASSIGTGRTEAFF.

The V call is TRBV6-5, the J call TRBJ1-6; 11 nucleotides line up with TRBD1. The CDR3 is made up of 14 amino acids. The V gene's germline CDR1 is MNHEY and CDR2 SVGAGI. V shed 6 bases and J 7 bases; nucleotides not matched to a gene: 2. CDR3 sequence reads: CASSGQGANSPLHF. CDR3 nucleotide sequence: TGTGCCAGCAGCGGACAGGGGGCAAATTCACCCCTCCACTTT.

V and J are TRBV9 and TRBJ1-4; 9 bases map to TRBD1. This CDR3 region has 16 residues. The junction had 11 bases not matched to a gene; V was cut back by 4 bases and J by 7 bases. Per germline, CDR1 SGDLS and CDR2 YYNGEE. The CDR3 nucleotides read TGTGCCAGCAGCCCCCAGAGGGACAGGGTGGGTGAAAAACTGTTTTTT. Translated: CASSPQRDRVGEKLFF.

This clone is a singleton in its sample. CDR3 nucleotide sequence: TGTGCCAGCAGCTTGGTTTCCTCAGATACGCAGTATTTT. It translates to CASSLVSSDTQYF. The chain links TRBV4-2 to TRBJ2-3, with no clear D. V was trimmed by 5 bases and J by 4 bases, leaving 10 bases between them. The CDR3 totals 13 residues. Germline values: CDR1 LGHNA, CDR2 YNFKEQ.

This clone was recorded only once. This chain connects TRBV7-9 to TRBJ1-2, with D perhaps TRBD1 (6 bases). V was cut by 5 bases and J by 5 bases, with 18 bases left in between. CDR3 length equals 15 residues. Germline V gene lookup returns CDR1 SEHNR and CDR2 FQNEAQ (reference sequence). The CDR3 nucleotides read TGTGCCAGCAGCCGTAGCCTCACAGGGATTTATGGCTACACCTTC. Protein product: CASSRSLTGIYGYTF.

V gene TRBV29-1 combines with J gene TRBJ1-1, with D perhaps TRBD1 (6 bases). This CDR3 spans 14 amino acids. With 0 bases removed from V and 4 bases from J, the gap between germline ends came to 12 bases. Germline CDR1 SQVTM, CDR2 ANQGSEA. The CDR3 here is CSVEDFGGPTEAFF. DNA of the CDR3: TGCAGCGTTGAAGATTTCGGGGGGCCCACTGAAGCTTTCTTT. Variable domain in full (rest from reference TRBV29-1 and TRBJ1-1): SAVISQKPSRDICQRGTSLTIQCQVDSQVTMMFWYRQQPGQSLTLIATANQGSEATYESGFVIDKFPISRPNLTFSTLTVSNMSPEDSSIYLCSVEDFGGPTEAFFGQGTRLTVV.

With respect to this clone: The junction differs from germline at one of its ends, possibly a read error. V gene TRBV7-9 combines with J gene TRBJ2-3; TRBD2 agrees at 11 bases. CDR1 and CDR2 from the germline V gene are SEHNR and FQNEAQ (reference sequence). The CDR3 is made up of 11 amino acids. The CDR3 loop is CASPIAGGPDF. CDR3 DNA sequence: TGTGCCAGCCCAATAGCGGGGGGGCCTGATTTT.

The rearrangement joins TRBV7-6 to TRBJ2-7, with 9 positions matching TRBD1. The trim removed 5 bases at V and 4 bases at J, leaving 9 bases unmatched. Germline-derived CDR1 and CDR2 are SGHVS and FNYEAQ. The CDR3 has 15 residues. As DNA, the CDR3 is TGTGCCAGCAGCATCTCAGGGGACAGGGAGTACGAGCAGTACTTC. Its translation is CASSISGDREYEQYF. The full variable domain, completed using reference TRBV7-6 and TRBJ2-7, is GAGVSQSPRYKVTKRGQDVALRCDPISGHVSLYWYRQALGQGPEFLTYFNYEAQQDKSGLPNDRFSAERPEGSISTLTIQRTEQRDSAMYRCASSISGDREYEQYFGPGTRLTVT.

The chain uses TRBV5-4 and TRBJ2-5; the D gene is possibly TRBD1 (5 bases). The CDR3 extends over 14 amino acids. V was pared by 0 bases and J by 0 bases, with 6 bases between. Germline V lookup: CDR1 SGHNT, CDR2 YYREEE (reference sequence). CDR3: CASSLAQDQETQYF. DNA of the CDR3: TGTGCCAGCAGCTTGGCACAGGACCAAGAGACCCAGTACTTC.

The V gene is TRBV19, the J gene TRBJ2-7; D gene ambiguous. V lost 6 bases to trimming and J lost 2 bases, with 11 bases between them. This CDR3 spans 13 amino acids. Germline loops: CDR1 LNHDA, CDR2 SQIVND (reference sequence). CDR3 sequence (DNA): TGTGCCAGTAGCCCGGGCCTTACCTACGAGCAGTACTTC. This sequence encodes CASSPGLTYEQYF.

The CDR3 coding sequence is TGTGCCAGCAGTCATATAAGGGCCCTCACAGATACGCAGTATTTT. Its protein is CASSHIRALTDTQYF. This chain uses TRBV27 with TRBJ2-3; D is uncertain. Per germline, CDR1 MNHEY and CDR2 SMNVEV (reference sequence). V was cut by 5 bases and J by 2 bases, with 14 bases left in between. This CDR3 is built from 15 residues.

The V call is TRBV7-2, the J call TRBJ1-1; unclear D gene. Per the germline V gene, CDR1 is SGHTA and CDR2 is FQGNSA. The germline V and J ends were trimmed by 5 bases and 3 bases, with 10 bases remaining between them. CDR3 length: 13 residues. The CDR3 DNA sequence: TGTGCCAGCAGCCTGGAAGAGGACACTGAAGCTTTCTTT. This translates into CASSLEEDTEAFF.